This is a list of T cell receptor beta chains from one sample in a study of blood T cell repertoires in COVID-19. Profiled with immunoSEQ multiplex PCR; TCRdb holds only in-frame clones, not every one. The sample yields 260,000 or so clones, 80% to 90% seen once. The sequenced sample was peripheral blood. The receptor set was obtained from a man older than 75 with acute or convalescent COVID-19. Each CDR3 is given with its conserved first and last residue. The D gene is left open where the match is weak. Size tells how often a clone was seen (once, few, many) or the class of an expanded clone, and some rows leave it out.

J gene	D gene	clone size	CDR3 length	V gene	CDR3 DNA	CDR3 protein
TRBJ1-1	-	-	14	TRBV6-4	TGTGCCAGCAGTGACGGCAGGCTGGTCACTGAAGCTTTCTTT	CASSDGRLVTEAFF
TRBJ2-7	-	-	14	TRBV5-5	TGTGCCAGCAGCTTTTGGCAGGGAAGTCACGAGCAGTACTTC	CASSFWQGSHEQYF
TRBJ1-2	-	-	13	TRBV12-3/TRBV12-4	TGTGCCACCCGGGGGGGGGCCCTCTATGGCTACACCTTC	CATRGGALYGYTF
TRBJ1-6	TRBD1	-	14	TRBV5-6	TGTGCCAGCAGCACCGGGACAGGGAATTCACCCCTCCACTTT	CASSTGTGNSPLHF
TRBJ2-5	-	-	16	TRBV6-2/TRBV6-3	TGTGCCAGCAGTTACTCGATTTGGCAATCCCAAGAGACCCAGTACTTC	CASSYSIWQSQETQYF
TRBJ1-5	-	-	16	TRBV19	TGTGCCAGTAGTTGGGGCGTCACGGCGGGCAATCAGCCCCAGCATTTT	CASSWGVTAGNQPQHF
TRBJ2-5	TRBD1	-	14	TRBV23-1	TGCGCCAGCGCTCGGACAGGGCGGGTTGAGACCCAGTACTTC	CASARTGRVETQYF
TRBJ1-1	-	-	13	TRBV12-3/TRBV12-4	TGTGCCACCTCTACGGGGGGAGGCACTGAAGCTTTCTTT	CATSTGGGTEAFF
TRBJ2-3	-	-	11	TRBV10-1	TGCGCCAGCGTAAGACTAGTTAGGAGTATTTTT	CASVRLVRSIF
TRBJ2-7	TRBD2	-	14	TRBV5-1	TGCGCCAGCAGCTTGGGACGGGGGGACGACGAGCAGTACTTC	CASSLGRGDDEQYF
TRBJ2-7	TRBD1	few	16	TRBV5-1	TGCGCCAGCAGCTGGGGACCGGGACAGGGGGCTTACGAGCAGTACTTC	CASSWGPGQGAYEQYF
TRBJ2-7	TRBD2	-	15	TRBV5-1	TGCGCCAGCAGCGCCGGGACTAGCGGGGGTAACGAGCAGTACTTC	CASSAGTSGGNEQYF
TRBJ1-2	-	once	15	TRBV5-6	TGTGCCAGCAGCCGAAGGGGGAGCCCAAATTCTGGCTACACCTTC	CASSRRGSPNSGYTF
TRBJ1-1	-	-	16	TRBV3-1/TRBV3-2	TGTGCCAGCAGCCAAGAAAGGGCAGGGTGGAACACTGAAGCTTTCTTT	CASSQERAGWNTEAFF
TRBJ1-5	-	-	15	TRBV4-2	TGTGCCAGCAGCTACACACAGGATAGCAATCAGCCCCAGCATTTT	CASSYTQDSNQPQHF
TRBJ1-5	TRBD1	few	16	TRBV5-1	TGCGCCAGCAGCTGCACGGACAGGGCCGCCAATCAGCCCCAGCATTTT	CASSCTDRAANQPQHF
TRBJ2-6	-	-	14	TRBV6-5	TGTGCCAGCTCAACAGGGCTCGTGGTCAACGTCCTGACTTTC	CASSTGLVVNVLTF